These 21 T cell receptor beta chains share one sample of origin, sequenced in a study of blood T cell repertoires in COVID-19. Sequencing used immunoSEQ multiplex PCR; TCRdb keeps in-frame clones, though not all of them. The sample has 250,000 or so clones, about 84% seen once. What was sequenced was peripheral blood. Receptor source: an elderly man with acute or convalescent COVID-19.

The chain has TRBV19 and TRBJ1-5; D perhaps matches TRBD1 (5 bases). CDR3 length: 14 residues. Trimming shortened V by 3 bases and J by 5 bases, and 11 bases separated the two germline ends. The germline V gene has CDR1 LNHDA and CDR2 SQIVND (reference sequence). In DNA form, the CDR3 reads TGTGCCAGTAGTATCCCCCCGGGGGATCAGCCCCAGCATTTT. As protein: CASSIPPGDQPQHF.

This chain connects TRBV7-8 to TRBJ2-1; possible D gene TRBD2, 6 bases. The CDR3 sequence is 15 residues long. The V end lost 1 base, the J end lost 7 bases, and 14 bases lay between the germline ends. Germline loops: CDR1 SGHVS, CDR2 FQNEAQ. The CDR3 DNA sequence: TGTGCCAGCAGCTTAGGAGCGGGTCTGGAGAATGAGCAGTTCTTC. Its protein product is CASSLGAGLENEQFF.

This clone appeared once. CDR3 amino acids: CASSQERNSPLHF. CDR3 nucleotide sequence: TGTGCCAGCAGCCAAGAGCGGAATTCACCCCTCCACTTT. The V and J genes are TRBV3-1 (or the pseudogene TRBV3-2) and TRBJ1-6, with D unclear. Germline CDR1 reads LGHDT; CDR2 reads YNNKEL (reference sequence). The CDR3 loop spans 13 amino acids. With 0 bases removed from V and 7 bases from J, the gap between germline ends came to 4 bases.

This sequence joins TRBV18 and TRBJ1-5, with 7 bases that match TRBD1. Trimming cost V 6 bases and J 3 bases; bases outside gene matches: 11. The CDR3 is made up of 16 amino acids. CDR1 and CDR2 (germline): KGHSH, LQKENI. DNA for the CDR3: TGTGCCAGCTCCTTCGAGGGGACAGTAGTCAATCAGCCCCAGCATTTT. This codes for CASSFEGTVVNQPQHF. Complete variable domain (other parts from reference TRBV18 and TRBJ1-5): NAGVMQNPRHLVRRRGQEARLRCSPMKGHSHVYWYRQLPEEGLKFMVYLQKENIIDESGMPKERFSAEFPKEGPSILRIQQVVRGDSAAYFCASSFEGTVVNQPQHFGDGTRLSIL.

A single count supports this clone. The gene calls are TRBV5-4 and TRBJ2-3; 9 nucleotides line up with TRBD1. J lost 2 bases, V lost 0 bases, and 4 bases had no gene match. Germline V gene data show CDR1 as SGHNT and CDR2 as YYREEE (reference sequence). The CDR3 covers 16 residues. The CDR3 nucleotides are TGTGCCAGCAGCTTGGACAGGGGGCCTGTCACAGATACGCAGTATTTT. This encodes CASSLDRGPVTDTQYF.

The CDR3 here is CASSSSGDEQYF. The CDR3 DNA sequence: TGTGCCAGCTCATCCTCAGGGGACGAGCAGTACTTC. The chain combines TRBV18 with TRBJ2-7, with D possibly being TRBD1 (6 bases). V was clipped by 5 bases and J by 5 bases, with 10 bases between them. The CDR3 length is 12 residues. CDR1 is KGHSH and CDR2 is LQKENI in the germline V gene.

The rearrangement uses TRBV18 and TRBJ2-7; TRBD1 matches 7 bases. The junction had 3 bases not matched to a gene; V was cut back by 4 bases and J by 0 bases. The CDR3 has 14 amino acids. The germline gives CDR1 KGHSH, CDR2 LQKENI. In DNA, the CDR3 is TGTGCCAGCTCACGGGGACAGACCTCCTACGAGCAGTACTTC. Protein: CASSRGQTSYEQYF.

The chain is built from TRBV7-2 and TRBJ1-5, with 7 bases identical to TRBD1. CDR1 SGHTA and CDR2 FQGNSA come from the germline V gene. This CDR3 comprises 14 residues. V was pared by 5 bases and J by 6 bases, with 7 bases of the junction left unmatched. The CDR3 bases are TGTGCCAGCAGCCAGCCGGGACAGCTTCAGCCCCAGCATTTT. It translates to CASSQPGQLQPQHF.

The chain employs TRBV4-1 and TRBJ1-1; the match to TRBD1 covers 9 bases. This CDR3 comprises 15 residues. Germline V gene lookup returns CDR1 MGHRA and CDR2 YSYEKL. The trim removed 4 bases at V and 5 bases at J, leaving 8 bases unmatched. CDR3 in amino acids: CASSRDRAGRTEAFF. As DNA, the CDR3 is TGCGCCAGCAGCCGGGACAGGGCGGGAAGAACTGAAGCTTTCTTT.

V is TRBV6-1 and J is TRBJ1-4; 9 positions match TRBD1. The J call is in doubt because the DNA end fits TRBJ2-2 better. The CDR3 runs 14 residues. The V gene's germline CDR1 is MNHNS and CDR2 SASEGT. The CDR3: CASSTPGQGMELFF. The CDR3 region has the DNA TGTGCCAGCAGCACCCCGGGACAGGGAATGGAGCTGTTTTTT.

V gene TRBV3-1 (or the pseudogene TRBV3-2) combines with J gene TRBJ2-2; TRBD2 agrees at 7 bases. This CDR3 contains 17 residues. Germline V gives CDR1 LGHDT, CDR2 YNNKEL (reference sequence). The V segment lost 0 bases and the J segment 2 bases; nucleotides outside the gene matches: 6. The DNA for the CDR3 is TGTGCCAGCAGCCAAGATCGGGCGGGAGCTAACACCGGGGAGCTGTTTTTT. It codes for CASSQDRAGANTGELFF.

The chain combines TRBV2 with TRBJ2-1; tentative D call: TRBD2 (6 bases). V was shortened by 5 bases and J by 1 base, with 12 bases between the two germline ends. CDR3 length: 15 residues. The germline gives CDR1 SNHLY, CDR2 FYNNEI. The CDR3, as DNA: TGTGCCAGCAGTCGACTAGTCCCATCCTACAATGAGCAGTTCTTC. It yields the protein CASSRLVPSYNEQFF. Variable domain in full (rest from reference TRBV2 and TRBJ2-1): EPEVTQTPSHQVTQMGQEVILRCVPISNHLYFYWYRQILGQKVEFLVSFYNNEISEKSEIFDDQFSVERPDGSNFTLKIRSTKLEDSAMYFCASSRLVPSYNEQFFGPGTRLTVL.

Points on this clone: One end of the junction fails to match germline, which may point to a read error. V and J are TRBV3-1 (or the pseudogene TRBV3-2) and TRBJ2-6; the D gene is possibly TRBD2 (6 bases). The CDR3 length is 15 residues. The V gene's germline CDR1 is LGHDT and CDR2 YNNKEL (reference sequence). This chain's CDR3 is CASSQVDLGGNVLTF. CDR3 in DNA: TGTGCCAGCAGCCAAGTGGATCTCGGGGGCAACGTCCTGACTTTC.

The V call is TRBV27, the J call TRBJ2-7, with 9 nucleotides matching TRBD1. The germline CDR1 and CDR2 sequences are MNHEY and SMNVEV (reference sequence). The CDR3 runs to 15 residues. V was pared by 5 bases and J by 7 bases, with 12 bases of the junction left unmatched. The CDR3 reads CASSPPGQGRGEQYF. CDR3 sequence (DNA): TGTGCCAGCAGTCCGCCGGGACAGGGTCGGGGGGAGCAGTACTTC.

V and J are TRBV5-1 and TRBJ1-1; 7 nucleotides line up with TRBD1. Germline CDR1 reads SGHRS; CDR2 reads YFSETQ. With V trimmed by 4 bases and J by 1 base, 13 bases remained unmatched. CDR3 length: 17 residues. The CDR3 DNA sequence: TGCGCCAGCAGCCACGGGACAGCCTCTTCGGGGAACACTGAAGCTTTCTTT. Translated, it gives CASSHGTASSGNTEAFF. Using reference TRBV5-1 and TRBJ1-1 for the parts outside the CDR3, the full variable domain is KAGVTQTPRYLIKTRGQQVTLSCSPISGHRSVSWYQQTPGQGLQFLFEYFSETQRNKGNFPGRFSGRQFSNSRSEMNVSTLELGDSALYLCASSHGTASSGNTEAFFGQGTRLTVV.

The V and J genes are TRBV6-6 and TRBJ1-2, with 8 bases matching TRBD1. The CDR3 consists of 10 residues. The V segment lost 5 bases and the J segment 12 bases; nucleotides outside the gene matches: 2. Germline CDR1 is MNHNY and CDR2 is SVGAGI (reference sequence). The CDR3: CASSRQGHTF. As DNA, the CDR3 is TGTGCCAGCAGTAGACAGGGGCACACCTTC.

The chain recombines TRBV7-9 with TRBJ1-3, with D uncertain. The V gene lost 4 bases and the J gene lost 0 bases, with 16 bases spanning the gap. The CDR3 runs 17 residues. Per germline, CDR1 SEHNR and CDR2 FQNEAQ (reference sequence). CDR3 protein: CASSSVEARPSGNTIYF. In DNA form, the CDR3 reads TGTGCCAGCAGCTCCGTGGAGGCTCGCCCCTCTGGAAACACCATATATTTT.

V usage is TRBV24-1 and J usage is TRBJ1-4, with 7 bases fitting TRBD1. Germline values: CDR1 KGHDR, CDR2 SFDVKD. J was trimmed by 3 bases and V by 3 bases; bases with no gene match: 6. The CDR3 has 16 amino acids. This CDR3 is CATSDPRTGPNEKLFF. The CDR3 DNA is TGTGCCACCAGTGATCCTAGGACAGGCCCTAATGAAAAACTGTTTTTT.

This clone showed up just a few times. The rearrangement links TRBV6-6 to TRBJ2-2, with 10 bases identical to TRBD2. With 5 bases clipped from V and 6 bases from J, the junction kept 15 bases outside the gene matches. The germline gives CDR1 MNHNY, CDR2 SVGAGI (reference sequence). There are 18 residues in the CDR3. The CDR3 loop reads CASSQRVLAGGKAGELFF. The CDR3 region has the DNA TGTGCCAGCAGTCAGAGGGTTTTAGCGGGGGGTAAAGCCGGGGAGCTGTTTTTT.

The chain has TRBV7-8 and TRBJ2-7; D is perhaps TRBD2 (5 bases). In germline, CDR1 is SGHVS, CDR2 FQNEAQ. This CDR3 region has 14 residues. V was clipped by 4 bases and J by 3 bases, with 13 bases between them. The CDR3 nucleotides read TGTGCCAGCAGCTCCCTTACTAGAGGCTACGAGCAGTACTTC. Amino acids: CASSSLTRGYEQYF.

The chain is built from TRBV7-9 and TRBJ1-1, with TRBD1 identical over 7 bases. The CDR3 covers 14 residues. Looked up from germline, CDR1 is SEHNR and CDR2 is FQNEAQ (reference sequence). After removal of 5 bases from V and 4 bases from J, the junction contained 7 bases not matched to a gene. This CDR3 reads CASSPGGIATEAFF. The CDR3 nucleotides read TGTGCCAGCAGCCCAGGGGGTATCGCCACTGAAGCTTTCTTT.